This record looks at one TCR beta chain sequence and its context. Its antigen is unknown. The source of the sample is a study of cytomegalovirus exposure and HLA in healthy donors. The study, taken as a whole, reports: A missense variant in DCLRE1C was later tied to TCR beta V- and J-gene trimming.

Germline V gene sequence: CDR1 SGHRS, CDR2 YFSETQ. Trimming cost V 6 bases and J 4 bases; bases outside gene matches: 9. The CDR3 consists of 16 residues. Researchers ran the PCR with 60 Vbeta and 13 Jbeta primers. Some clones are missing from TCRdb's copy, which holds only in-frame ones; the method was immunoSEQ multiplex PCR. In the table there are tens of thousands of clones, roughly 70% of which are singletons. This clonotype was obtained from a man aged 50 or older in good health and CMV-seropositive. The sequenced sample consisted of PBMCs. The chain links TRBV5-1 to TRBJ2-2, with 10 bases fitting TRBD2. The CDR3 nucleotides are TGCGCCAGCATTGGTGGAGGACTAGCGGTCACCGGGGAGCTGTTTTTT. It encodes CASIGGGLAVTGELFF.